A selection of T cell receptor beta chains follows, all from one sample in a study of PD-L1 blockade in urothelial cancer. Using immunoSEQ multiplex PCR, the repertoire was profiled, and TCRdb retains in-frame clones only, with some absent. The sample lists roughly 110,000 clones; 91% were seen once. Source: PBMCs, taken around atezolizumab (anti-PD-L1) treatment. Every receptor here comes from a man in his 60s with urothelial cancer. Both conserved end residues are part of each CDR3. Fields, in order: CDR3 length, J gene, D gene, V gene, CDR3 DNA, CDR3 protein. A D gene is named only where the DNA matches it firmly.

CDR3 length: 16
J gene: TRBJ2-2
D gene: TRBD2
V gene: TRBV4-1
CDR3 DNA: TGCGCCAGCAGCCTTGAGACTAGCGGGGGGGCCGGGGAGCTGTTTTTT
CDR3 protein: CASSLETSGGAGELFF

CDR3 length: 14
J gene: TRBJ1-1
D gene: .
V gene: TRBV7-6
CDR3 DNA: TGTGCCAGCAGCGCACAGGCCAAGAACACTGAAGCTTTCTTT
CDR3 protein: CASSAQAKNTEAFF

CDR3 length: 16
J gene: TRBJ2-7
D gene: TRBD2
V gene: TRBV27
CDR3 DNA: TGTGCCACCCCCGGGACTAGCGGTTACTCACAACACGAGCAGTACTTC
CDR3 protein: CATPGTSGYSQHEQYF

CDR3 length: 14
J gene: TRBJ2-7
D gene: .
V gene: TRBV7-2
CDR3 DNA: TGTGCCAGCAGCTTATTCCCAGGCTCCTACGAGCAGTACTTC
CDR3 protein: CASSLFPGSYEQYF

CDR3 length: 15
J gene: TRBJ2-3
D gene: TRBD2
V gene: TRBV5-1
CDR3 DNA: TGCGCCAGCAGCCCTAGCGGGAGAGTCACAGATACGCAGTATTTT
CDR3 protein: CASSPSGRVTDTQYF

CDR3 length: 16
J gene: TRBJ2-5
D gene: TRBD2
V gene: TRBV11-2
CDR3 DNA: TGTGCCAGCAGCTCGGGGCTAGCGGGAACACAAGAGACCCAGTACTTC
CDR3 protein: CASSSGLAGTQETQYF

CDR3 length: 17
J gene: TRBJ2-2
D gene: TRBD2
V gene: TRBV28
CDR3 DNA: TGTGCCAGCAGTTTAGCGGGAGCGCAATCGGACACCGGGGAGCTGTTTTTT
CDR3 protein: CASSLAGAQSDTGELFF

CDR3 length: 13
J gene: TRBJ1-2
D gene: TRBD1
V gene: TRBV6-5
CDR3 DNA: TGTGCCAGCACCTCCGGGACAGGAAGTGGCTACACCTTC
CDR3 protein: CASTSGTGSGYTF

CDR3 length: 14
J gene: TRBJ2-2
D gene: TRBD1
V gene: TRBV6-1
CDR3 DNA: TGTGCCAGCATGGGACAGCTTAACACCGGGGAGCTGTTTTTT
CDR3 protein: CASMGQLNTGELFF

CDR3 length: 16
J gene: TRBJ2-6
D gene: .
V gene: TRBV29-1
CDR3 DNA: TGCAGCGTATTCCGGGACACCGACTCTGGGGCCAACGTCCTGACTTTC
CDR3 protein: CSVFRDTDSGANVLTF

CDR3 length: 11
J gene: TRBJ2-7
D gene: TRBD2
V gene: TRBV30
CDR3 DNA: TGTGCCTGGGGGCGGGGGGGCGAGCAGTACTTC
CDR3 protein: CAWGRGGEQYF

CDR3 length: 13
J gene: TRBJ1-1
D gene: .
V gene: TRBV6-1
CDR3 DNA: TGTGCCAGCAGTGAAGCCAGGGGCACTGAAGCTTTCTTT
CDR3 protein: CASSEARGTEAFF

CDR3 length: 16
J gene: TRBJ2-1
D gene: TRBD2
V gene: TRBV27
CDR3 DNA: TGTGCCAGCAGTTTATCCGCGGGAGTTATGGGCAATGAGCAGTTCTTC
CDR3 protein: CASSLSAGVMGNEQFF

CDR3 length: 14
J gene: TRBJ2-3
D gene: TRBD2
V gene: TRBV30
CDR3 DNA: TGTGCCTGGGAACGGGGGGGCCCCGCAGATACGCAGTATTTT
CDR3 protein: CAWERGGPADTQYF

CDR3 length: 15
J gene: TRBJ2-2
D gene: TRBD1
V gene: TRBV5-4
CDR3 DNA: TGTGCCAGCAGCCCGGGACAGGGGGCCGCCGGGGAGCTGTTTTTT
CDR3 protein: CASSPGQGAAGELFF

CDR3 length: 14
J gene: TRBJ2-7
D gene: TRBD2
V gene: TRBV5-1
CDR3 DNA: TGCGCCAGCAGCCCTATGGGGGGGGGCTACGAGCAGTACTTC
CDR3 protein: CASSPMGGGYEQYF

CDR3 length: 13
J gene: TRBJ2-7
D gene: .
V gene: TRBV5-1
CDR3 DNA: TGCGCCAGCAGCTTAGGGGAAAACTACGAGCAGTACTTC
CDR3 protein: CASSLGENYEQYF

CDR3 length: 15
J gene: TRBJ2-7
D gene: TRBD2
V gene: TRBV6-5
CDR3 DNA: TGTGCCAGCAGTTACTCTAGCGGGAGGGACTACGAGCAGTACTTC
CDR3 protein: CASSYSSGRDYEQYF

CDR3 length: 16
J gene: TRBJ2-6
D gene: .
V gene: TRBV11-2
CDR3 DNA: TGTGCCAGCAGCTTACTCAGGGGCTCTGGGGCCAACGTCCTGACTTTC
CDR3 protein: CASSLLRGSGANVLTF

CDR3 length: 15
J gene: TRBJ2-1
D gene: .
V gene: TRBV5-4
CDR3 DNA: TGTGCCAGCAGCTCCAGGACTACGAAACAGGATGAGCAGTTCTTC
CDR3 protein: CASSSRTTKQDEQFF

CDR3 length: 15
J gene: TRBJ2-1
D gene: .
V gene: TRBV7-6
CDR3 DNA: TGTGCCAGCAGCACCTCAGGGGTGGCCTACAATGAGCAGTTCTTC
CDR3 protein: CASSTSGVAYNEQFF